This TCR beta chain was documented in a study of blood T cell repertoires in COVID-19. Overall study context: The United States, Italy and Spain provided the acute and convalescent COVID-19 samples.

The germline V and J ends were trimmed by 0 bases and 4 bases, with 14 bases remaining between them. The CDR3 length is 16 residues. Germline assignment: CDR1 MNHEY and CDR2 SVGEGT. Sequencing used immunoSEQ multiplex PCR; TCRdb keeps in-frame clones, though not all of them. The table lists about 38,000 clones, 90% of them singletons. Sequencing was done on a sample of peripheral blood. V usage is TRBV6-2 or TRBV6-3 and J usage is TRBJ2-3; a weak D match, TRBD1 (6 bases). The clonotype was recovered from a man aged 60-69 years with active or convalescent COVID-19. Here the CDR3 reads CASSYSGASSPDTQYF. CDR3 in DNA: TGTGCCAGCAGTTACTCGGGGGCGTCTAGCCCAGATACGCAGTATTTT.